These 13 T cell receptor beta chains were all obtained from the same sample, sequenced in a study of post-analysis software for immune sequencing data. General study results and limits: TRBV segments more frequent in patients than in controls numbered five and included TRBV5-6, TRBV5-1 and TRBV20-1.

Their antigens are not known. Tagging with unique molecular identifiers was a feature of the TCR beta cDNA libraries. Each CDR3 protein gets one entry after TCRdb re-called the PCR reads with MiXCR. The repertoire consists of approximately 350,000 distinct CDR3 sequences, with approximately 33% occurring once and the leading ten covering around 15%. Sequencing used blood. Receptors were obtained from a girl aged 5 to 17 with multiple sclerosis.

The V call is TRBV4-1, the J call TRBJ2-1, with 7 bases aligning to TRBD1. The length of the CDR3 is 14 residues. The germline CDR1 and CDR2 sequences are MGHRA and YSYEKL. With 2 bases clipped from V and 10 bases from J, the junction kept 8 bases outside the gene matches. The CDR3 bases are TGCGCCAGCAGCCAACTACAGGGGCGTTTAGAGCAGTTCTTC. Its translation is CASSQLQGRLEQFF.

The rearrangement links TRBV7-6 to TRBJ2-7; D not certain. The CDR3 sequence is 14 residues long. Trimming removed 4 bases at V and 6 bases at J, with 16 bases between. The germline V gene encodes CDR1 SGHVS and CDR2 FNYEAQ. The CDR3 protein is CASSYPPINSEQYF. The CDR3 bases are TGTGCCAGCAGCTACCCTCCAATAAACAGCGAGCAGTACTTC.

This rearrangement joins TRBV9 to TRBJ2-5; TRBD1 is a possible D gene (6 bases). This CDR3 has 12 residues. Trimming pared 4 bases from V and 13 bases from J, leaving 17 bases between. Per the germline V gene, CDR1 is SGDLS and CDR2 is YYNGEE. The CDR3 DNA reads TGTGCCAGCAGCCCCAGGGGCTACGAGCGGTACTTC. This codes for CASSPRGYERYF.

This chain joins TRBV7-8 and TRBJ2-7; no clear D. The CDR3 has 13 residues. The V end was cut by 5 bases, the J end by 6 bases, with 14 bases between. Germline lookup yields CDR1 SGHVS and CDR2 FQNEAQ. As DNA, the CDR3 is TGTGCCAGCAGCCAGACCGGCAGAACCGAGCAGTACTTC. This encodes CASSQTGRTEQYF.

V and J are TRBV5-1 and TRBJ2-1; possible D gene TRBD1, 6 bases. The CDR3 is made up of 13 amino acids. Between the trimmed V and J ends, which lost 5 bases and 7 bases, there was a span of 13 bases. Germline CDR1 and CDR2: SGHRS and YFSETQ. DNA of the CDR3: TGCGCCAGCAGAGAAGGGGGAATTAATGAGCAGTTCTTC. This sequence encodes CASREGGINEQFF.

The V call is TRBV7-9, the J call TRBJ2-7; D unclear. The ends were cut back, 3 bases at V and 7 bases at J, with 7 bases in the middle. The germline V gene encodes CDR1 SEHNR and CDR2 FQNEAQ (reference sequence). The CDR3 sequence is 11 residues long. The CDR3 here is CASSFRQEQYF. The CDR3 DNA reads TGTGCCAGCAGCTTCCGGCAAGAGCAGTACTTC. Full variable domain (rest looked up from reference TRBV7-9 and TRBJ2-7): DTGVSQNPRHKITKRGQNVTFRCDPISEHNRLYWYRQTLGQGPEFLTYFQNEAQLEKSRLLSDRFSAERPKGSFSTLEIQRTEQGDSAMYLCASSFRQEQYFGPGTRLTVT.

The V call is TRBV11-2, the J call TRBJ2-3; the D is unclear. The CDR3 is made up of 15 amino acids. CDR1 is SGHAT, CDR2 FQNNGV, per germline. Trimming left V 5 bases short and J 1 base short, with 13 bases between. CDR3 DNA sequence: TGTGCCAGCAGCGATTGGGTCCAGGGCACAGATACGCAGTATTTT. It yields the protein CASSDWVQGTDTQYF.

In this sample, this clonotype turned up once. The rearrangement uses TRBV3-1 and TRBJ1-1, with 7 nucleotides matching TRBD1. In germline, CDR1 is LGHDT, CDR2 YNNKEL (reference sequence). Trimming cost V 4 bases and J 1 base; bases outside gene matches: 3. The CDR3 runs 14 residues. The CDR3 DNA is TGTGCCAGCAGCCGCAGGGGGGCGAACACTGAAGCTTTCTTT. Its translation is CASSRRGANTEAFF.

In its sample, this clonotype was seen once. J is TRBJ2-3 and V is TRBV4-3; possibly TRBD2 for D (7 bases). The ends were cut back, 0 bases at V and 1 base at J, with 8 bases in the middle. The CDR3 spans 15 residues. Germline V gives CDR1 LGHNA, CDR2 YSLEER. The CDR3 nucleotides read TGCGCCAGCAGCCAAGAGCGGGGGCGCACAGATACGCAGTATTTT. Translated, it gives CASSQERGRTDTQYF.

This clonotype showed up just a few times. The V and J genes are TRBV6-5 and TRBJ2-2; 9 bases fit TRBD1. Trimming cost V 7 bases and J 4 bases; bases outside gene matches: 7. The CDR3 is 15 residues long. Germline CDR1 and CDR2: MNHEY and SVGAGI. Here the CDR3 DNA reads TGTGCCAGCAAACGGACAGGGGCCAGCACCGGGGAGCTGTTTTTT. Protein sequence: CASKRTGASTGELFF.

This clonotype was detected ten times or more. The V gene is TRBV11-2, the J gene TRBJ2-7; D gene ambiguous. The germline V gene has CDR1 SGHAT and CDR2 FQNNGV. V gave up 0 bases and J gave up 0 bases, with 12 bases separating them. The CDR3 totals 16 residues. The DNA for the CDR3 is TGTGCCAGCAGCTTAGATTCGTCCCCTAGCTCCTACGAGCAGTACTTC. It encodes CASSLDSSPSSYEQYF.

The chain links TRBV15 to TRBJ2-1; 8 nucleotides agree with TRBD2. Germline CDR1 LNHNV, CDR2 YYDKDF (reference sequence). CDR3 length: 15 amino acids. J lost 7 bases, V lost 0 bases, and 5 bases had no gene match. Here the CDR3 reads CATSREVLAANEQFF. Here the CDR3 DNA reads TGTGCCACCAGCAGAGAGGTACTAGCGGCTAATGAGCAGTTCTTC.

For this clonotype: One end of the junction is discordant with germline, which a read error may explain. The J gene is TRBJ1-1, the V gene TRBV12-3 or TRBV12-4; maybe TRBD1 (5 bases). The CDR3 has 14 amino acids. The DNA of the CDR3 is TGTGTCAGCACCCAGGGACTTCTGAACACTGAAGCTTTCTTT. It specifies CVSTQGLLNTEAFF.